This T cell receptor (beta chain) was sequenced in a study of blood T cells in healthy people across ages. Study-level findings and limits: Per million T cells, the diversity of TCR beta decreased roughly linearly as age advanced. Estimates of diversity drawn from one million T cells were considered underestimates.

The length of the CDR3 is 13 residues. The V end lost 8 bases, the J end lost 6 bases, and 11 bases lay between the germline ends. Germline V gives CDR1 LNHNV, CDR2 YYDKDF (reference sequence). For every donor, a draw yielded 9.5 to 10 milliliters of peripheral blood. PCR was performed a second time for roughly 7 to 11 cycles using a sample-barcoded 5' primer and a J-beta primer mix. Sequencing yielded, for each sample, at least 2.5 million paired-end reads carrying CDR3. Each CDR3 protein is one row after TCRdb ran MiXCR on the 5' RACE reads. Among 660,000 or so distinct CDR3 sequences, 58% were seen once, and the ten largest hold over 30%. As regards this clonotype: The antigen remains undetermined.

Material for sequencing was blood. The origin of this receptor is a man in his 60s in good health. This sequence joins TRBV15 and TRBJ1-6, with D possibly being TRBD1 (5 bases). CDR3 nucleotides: TGTGCCACCTCGAGGGACCTTAATTCACCCCTCCACTTT. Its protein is CATSRDLNSPLHF.